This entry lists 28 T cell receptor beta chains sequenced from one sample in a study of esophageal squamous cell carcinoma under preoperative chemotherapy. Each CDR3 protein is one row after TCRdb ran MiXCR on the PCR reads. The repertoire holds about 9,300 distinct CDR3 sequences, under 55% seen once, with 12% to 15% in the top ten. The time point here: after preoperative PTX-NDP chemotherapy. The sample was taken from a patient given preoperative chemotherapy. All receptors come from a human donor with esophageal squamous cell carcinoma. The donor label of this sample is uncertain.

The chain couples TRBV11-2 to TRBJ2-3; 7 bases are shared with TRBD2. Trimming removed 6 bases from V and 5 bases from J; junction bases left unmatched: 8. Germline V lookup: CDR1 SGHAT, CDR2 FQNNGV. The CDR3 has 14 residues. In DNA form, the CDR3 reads TGTGCCAGCAGGGGAGCGGGACCCAAAGATACGCAGTATTTT. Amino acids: CASRGAGPKDTQYF.

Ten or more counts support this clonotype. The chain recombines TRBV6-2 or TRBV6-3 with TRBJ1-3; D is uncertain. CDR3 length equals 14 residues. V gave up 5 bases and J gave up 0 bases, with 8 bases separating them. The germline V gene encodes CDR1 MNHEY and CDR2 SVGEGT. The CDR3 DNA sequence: TGTGCCAGCAGTGCAGGATTCTCTGGAAACACCATATATTTT. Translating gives CASSAGFSGNTIYF.

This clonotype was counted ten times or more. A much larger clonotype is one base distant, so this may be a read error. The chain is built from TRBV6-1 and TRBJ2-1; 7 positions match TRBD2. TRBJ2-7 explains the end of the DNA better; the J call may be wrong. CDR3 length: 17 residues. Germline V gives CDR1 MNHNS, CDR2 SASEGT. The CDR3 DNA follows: TGTGCCAGCAGTGAATCGTTTCCGGGAGGACCCCACAATGAGCAGTACTTC. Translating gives CASSESFPGGPHNEQYF.

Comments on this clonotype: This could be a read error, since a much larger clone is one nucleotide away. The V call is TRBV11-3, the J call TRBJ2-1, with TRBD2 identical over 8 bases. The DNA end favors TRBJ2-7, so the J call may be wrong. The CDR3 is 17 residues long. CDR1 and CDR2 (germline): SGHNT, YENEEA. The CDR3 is CASSSFKIGREYNEQYF. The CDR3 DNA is TGTGCCAGCAGCTCCTTTAAGATCGGGAGGGAATACAATGAGCAGTACTTC.

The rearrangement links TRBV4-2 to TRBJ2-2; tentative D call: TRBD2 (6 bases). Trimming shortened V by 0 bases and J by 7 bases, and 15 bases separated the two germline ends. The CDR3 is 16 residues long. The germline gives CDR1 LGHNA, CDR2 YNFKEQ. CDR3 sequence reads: CASSQEEGAEGGELFF. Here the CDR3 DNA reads TGTGCCAGCAGCCAAGAGGAAGGGGCGGAGGGCGGGGAGCTGTTTTTT.

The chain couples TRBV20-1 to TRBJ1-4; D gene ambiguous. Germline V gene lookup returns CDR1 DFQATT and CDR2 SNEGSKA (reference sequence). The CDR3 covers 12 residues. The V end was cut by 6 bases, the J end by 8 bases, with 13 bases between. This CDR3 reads CSAEVEDEKLFF. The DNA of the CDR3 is TGCAGTGCCGAGGTAGAGGACGAAAAACTGTTTTTT.

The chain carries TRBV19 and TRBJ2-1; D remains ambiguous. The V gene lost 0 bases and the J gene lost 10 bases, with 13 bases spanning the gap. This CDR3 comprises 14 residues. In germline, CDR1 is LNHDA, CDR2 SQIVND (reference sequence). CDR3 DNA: TGTGCCAGTAGTATAGACGGCCGATCCTACGAGCAGTTCTTC. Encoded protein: CASSIDGRSYEQFF.

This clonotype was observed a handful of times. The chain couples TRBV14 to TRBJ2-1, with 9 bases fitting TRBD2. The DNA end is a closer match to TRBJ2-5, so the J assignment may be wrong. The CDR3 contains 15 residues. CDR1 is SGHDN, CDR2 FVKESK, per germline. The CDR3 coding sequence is TGTGCCAGCAGCCAAGGGGTAGCGGGAGTTGAGACCCAGTACTTC. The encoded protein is CASSQGVAGVETQYF.

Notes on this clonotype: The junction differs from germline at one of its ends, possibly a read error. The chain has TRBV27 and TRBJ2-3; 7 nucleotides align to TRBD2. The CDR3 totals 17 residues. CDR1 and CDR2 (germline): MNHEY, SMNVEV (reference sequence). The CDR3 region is CASSAGWGGGDRETQYF. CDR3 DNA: TGTGCCAGCAGCGCGGGATGGGGGGGGGGGGACCGAGAGACCCAGTATTTC.

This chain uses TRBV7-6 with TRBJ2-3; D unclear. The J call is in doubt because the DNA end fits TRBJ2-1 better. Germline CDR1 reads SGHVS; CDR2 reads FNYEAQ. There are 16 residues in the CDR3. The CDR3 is CASSLALGYRPYEQFF. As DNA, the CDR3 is TGTGCCAGCAGCTTAGCGCTGGGCTATAGGCCCTACGAGCAGTTCTTC.

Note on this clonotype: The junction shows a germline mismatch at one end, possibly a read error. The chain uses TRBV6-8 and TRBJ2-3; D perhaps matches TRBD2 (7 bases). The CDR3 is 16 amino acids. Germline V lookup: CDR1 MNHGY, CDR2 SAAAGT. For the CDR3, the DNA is TGTGCCAGCGCGGTTTTTGGGGGACGGGGGGCAGAGACGCAGTACTTT. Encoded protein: CASAVFGGRGAETQYF.

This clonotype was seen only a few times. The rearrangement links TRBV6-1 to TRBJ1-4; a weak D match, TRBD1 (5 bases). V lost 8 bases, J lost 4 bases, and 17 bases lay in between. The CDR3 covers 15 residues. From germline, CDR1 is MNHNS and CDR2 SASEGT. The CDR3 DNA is TGTGCCAGCCTCGGGAGGGGAGGCATTAATGAAAAACTGTTTTTT. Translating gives CASLGRGGINEKLFF.

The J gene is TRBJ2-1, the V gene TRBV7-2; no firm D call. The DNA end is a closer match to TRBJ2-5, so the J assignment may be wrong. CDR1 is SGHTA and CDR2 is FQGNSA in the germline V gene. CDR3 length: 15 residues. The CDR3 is CASSPPLGRLETQYF. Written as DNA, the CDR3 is TGTGCCAGTAGCCCCCCCCTCGGCAGACTGGAGACCCAGTACTTC.

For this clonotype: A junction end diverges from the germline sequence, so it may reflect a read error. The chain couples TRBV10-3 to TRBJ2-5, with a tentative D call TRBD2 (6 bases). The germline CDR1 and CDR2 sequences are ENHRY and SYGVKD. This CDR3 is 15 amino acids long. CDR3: CAGGLAGRDKETQYF. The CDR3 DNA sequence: TGTGCCGGGGGGTTGGCGGGCCGAGACAAAGAGACGCAGTACTTC.

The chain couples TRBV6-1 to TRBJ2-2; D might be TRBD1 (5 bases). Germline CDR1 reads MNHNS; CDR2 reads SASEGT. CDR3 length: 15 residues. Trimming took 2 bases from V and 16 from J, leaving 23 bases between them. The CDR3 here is CASSEPGMNTDTQFF. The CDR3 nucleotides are TGTGCCAGCAGTGAACCAGGGATGAACACCGATACGCAGTTTTTT.

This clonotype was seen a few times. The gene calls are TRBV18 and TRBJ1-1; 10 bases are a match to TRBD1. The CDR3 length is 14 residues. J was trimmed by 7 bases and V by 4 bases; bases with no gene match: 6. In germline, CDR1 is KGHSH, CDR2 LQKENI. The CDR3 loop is CASSLDRGSSEAFF. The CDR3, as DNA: TGTGCCAGCTCACTGGACAGGGGGAGCAGTGAAGCTTTCTTT.

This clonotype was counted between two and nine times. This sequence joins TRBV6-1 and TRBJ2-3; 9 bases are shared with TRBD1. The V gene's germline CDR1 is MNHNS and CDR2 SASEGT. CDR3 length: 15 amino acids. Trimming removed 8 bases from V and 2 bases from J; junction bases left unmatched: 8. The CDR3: CASLTGQGITDTQYF. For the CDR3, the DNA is TGTGCCAGCTTAACTGGACAGGGGATCACAGATACGCAGTATTTT.

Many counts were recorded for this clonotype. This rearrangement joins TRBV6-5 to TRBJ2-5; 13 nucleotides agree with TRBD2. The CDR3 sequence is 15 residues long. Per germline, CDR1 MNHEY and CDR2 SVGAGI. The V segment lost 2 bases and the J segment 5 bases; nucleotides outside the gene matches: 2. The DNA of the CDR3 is TGTGCCAGCAGTTACGAGACTAGCGGGAGGGAGACCCAGTACTTC. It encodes CASSYETSGRETQYF.

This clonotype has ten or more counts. In DNA, the CDR3 is TGTGCCAGCACCATGGGACGGCTAGCGGGTACAGATACGCAGTATTTT. This encodes CASTMGRLAGTDTQYF. The rearrangement joins TRBV12-3 or TRBV12-4 to TRBJ2-3; 8 bases fit TRBD2. V was clipped by 7 bases and J by 3 bases; unmatched bases: 12. The length of the CDR3 is 16 residues.

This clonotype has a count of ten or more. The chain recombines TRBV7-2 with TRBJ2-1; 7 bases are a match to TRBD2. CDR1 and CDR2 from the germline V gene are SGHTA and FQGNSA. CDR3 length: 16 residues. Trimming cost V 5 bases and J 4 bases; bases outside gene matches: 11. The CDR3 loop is CASSLGRGRSYNEQFF. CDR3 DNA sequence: TGTGCCAGCAGCCTAGGGAGGGGTAGGAGTTACAATGAGCAGTTCTTC. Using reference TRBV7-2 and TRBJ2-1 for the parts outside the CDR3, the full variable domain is GAGVSQSPSNKVTEKGKDVELRCDPISGHTALYWYRQSLGQGLEFLIYFQGNSAPDKSGLPSDRFSAERTGGSVSTLTIQRTQQEDSAVYLCASSLGRGRSYNEQFFGPGTRLTVL.

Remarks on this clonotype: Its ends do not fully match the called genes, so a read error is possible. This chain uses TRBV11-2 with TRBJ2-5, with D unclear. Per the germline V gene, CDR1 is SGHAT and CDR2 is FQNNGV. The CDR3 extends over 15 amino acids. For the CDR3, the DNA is TGTGCCAGCGGCTTAGGCTACGGTGACCAAGAGATTCAGTACTTC. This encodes CASGLGYGDQEIQYF.

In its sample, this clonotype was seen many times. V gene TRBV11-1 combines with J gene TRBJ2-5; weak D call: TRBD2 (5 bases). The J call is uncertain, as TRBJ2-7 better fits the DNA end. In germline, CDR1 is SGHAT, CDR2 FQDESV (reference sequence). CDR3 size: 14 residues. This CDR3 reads CASSFGLLGYEQYF. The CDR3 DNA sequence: TGTGCCAGCAGCTTCGGACTCCTGGGGTACGAGCAGTACTTC.

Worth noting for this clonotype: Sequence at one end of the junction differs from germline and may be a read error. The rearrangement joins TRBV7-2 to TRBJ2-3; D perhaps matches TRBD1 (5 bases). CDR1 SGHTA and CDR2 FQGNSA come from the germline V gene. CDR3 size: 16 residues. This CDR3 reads CASSLLGRRAKDTQYF. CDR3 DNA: TGTGCCAGCAGCTTATTGGGGCGGCGTGCCAAAGATACGCAGTATTTC.

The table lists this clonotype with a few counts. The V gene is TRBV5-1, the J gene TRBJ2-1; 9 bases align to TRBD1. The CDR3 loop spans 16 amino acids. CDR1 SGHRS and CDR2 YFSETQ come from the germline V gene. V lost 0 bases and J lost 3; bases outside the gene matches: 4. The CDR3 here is CASSLETGGNYNEQFF. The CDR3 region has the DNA TGCGCCAGCAGCTTGGAGACAGGGGGTAACTACAATGAGCAGTTCTTC.

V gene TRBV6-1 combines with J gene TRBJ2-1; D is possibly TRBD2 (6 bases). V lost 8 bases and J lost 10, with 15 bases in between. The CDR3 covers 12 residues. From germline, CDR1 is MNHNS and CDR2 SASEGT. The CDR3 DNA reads TGTGCCAGCCTGGAGGGGATAGGCGAGCAGTTCTTC. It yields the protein CASLEGIGEQFF.

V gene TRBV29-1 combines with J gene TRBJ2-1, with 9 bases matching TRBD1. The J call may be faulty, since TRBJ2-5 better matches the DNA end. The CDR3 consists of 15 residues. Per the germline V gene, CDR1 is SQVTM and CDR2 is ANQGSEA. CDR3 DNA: TGCAGCGTTGAAGATTTCGGACAGGGGCAGGAGACCCAGTACTTC. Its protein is CSVEDFGQGQETQYF.

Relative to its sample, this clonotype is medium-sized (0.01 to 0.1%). CDR3 sequence reads: CASSLLGTRGADTQYF. The CDR3 DNA reads TGTGCCAGCAGTTTATTAGGGACTAGGGGGGCAGATACGCAGTATTTT. The V gene is TRBV12-3 or TRBV12-4, the J gene TRBJ2-3, with 8 bases aligning to TRBD2. This CDR3 region has 16 residues. The junction had 8 bases not matched to a gene; V was cut back by 2 bases and J by 4 bases.

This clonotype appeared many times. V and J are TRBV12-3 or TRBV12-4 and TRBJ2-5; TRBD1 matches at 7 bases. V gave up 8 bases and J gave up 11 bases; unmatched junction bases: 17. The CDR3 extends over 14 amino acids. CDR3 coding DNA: TGTGCCAGCGGAGTGACAGGACAGGCGCCTGAGCAGTACTTC. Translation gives CASGVTGQAPEQYF.